These 22 T cell receptor beta chains share one sample of origin, sequenced in a study of blood T cell repertoires in COVID-19. TCRdb's copy holds only in-frame clones and misses some; the assay was immunoSEQ multiplex PCR. The profile shows roughly 150,000 clones, 60% to 80% of them singletons. Sequenced material: peripheral blood. These receptors all come from a man aged 70-80 years with acute or convalescent COVID-19.

This sequence joins TRBV19 and TRBJ1-4; no firm D call. The CDR3 spans 15 residues. Germline V CDR1 and CDR2: LNHDA, SQIVND (reference sequence). The ends were cut back, 4 bases at V and 6 bases at J, with 15 bases in the middle. Here the CDR3 reads CASSSTERNYEKLFF. The CDR3 nucleotides read TGTGCCAGTAGTAGTACCGAGAGAAATTATGAAAAACTGTTTTTT.

The V gene is TRBV11-3, the J gene TRBJ2-3, with D possibly matching TRBD1 (5 bases). The CDR3 extends over 16 amino acids. V was shortened by 5 bases and J by 1 base, with 16 bases between the two germline ends. The germline V gene encodes CDR1 SGHNT and CDR2 YENEEA. The CDR3 here is CASSRLQGLGTDTQYF. The CDR3 nucleotides are TGTGCCAGCAGCCGCTTGCAGGGTCTAGGCACAGATACGCAGTATTTT.

The J gene is TRBJ2-5, the V gene TRBV7-6; TRBD2 agrees at 11 bases. Trimming removed 1 base from V and 4 bases from J; junction bases left unmatched: 5. This CDR3 has 16 residues. Germline loops: CDR1 SGHVS, CDR2 FNYEAQ. The CDR3 DNA reads TGTGCCAGCAGCTTAGTTAGCGGGAGGGCCGGAGAGACCCAGTACTTC. Its translation: CASSLVSGRAGETQYF.

This chain joins TRBV19 and TRBJ1-2; D is possibly TRBD1 (5 bases). Looked up from germline, CDR1 is LNHDA and CDR2 is SQIVND (reference sequence). The CDR3 contains 14 residues. V gave up 6 bases and J gave up 6 bases, with 17 bases separating them. DNA of the CDR3: TGTGCCAGTAGACCCCCCCGCGGGGCTGATGGCTACACCTTC. It translates to CASRPPRGADGYTF.

This chain connects TRBV18 to TRBJ1-2; no reliable D call. The germline V gene encodes CDR1 KGHSH and CDR2 LQKENI. V dropped 8 bases and J dropped 6 bases, with 16 bases sitting between them. The CDR3 is 13 amino acids. The CDR3 loop reads CASRDDSKDGYTF. The CDR3 bases are TGTGCCAGCCGGGATGATAGTAAGGATGGCTACACCTTC.

The rearrangement uses TRBV6-5 and TRBJ2-1, with 7 bases matching TRBD2. Per the germline V gene, CDR1 is MNHEY and CDR2 is SVGAGI. This CDR3 is built from 14 residues. J was trimmed by 6 bases and V by 6 bases; bases with no gene match: 8. The CDR3 coding sequence is TGTGCCAGCAGGAGCGGGGATACTGCCAATGAGCAGTTCTTC. It yields the protein CASRSGDTANEQFF.

The V call is TRBV4-1, the J call TRBJ2-1, with TRBD2 matching 7 bases. The V gene's germline CDR1 is MGHRA and CDR2 YSYEKL. The CDR3 covers 15 residues. Trimming removed 2 bases from V and 7 bases from J; junction bases left unmatched: 8. This CDR3 is CASSQFGLGTNEQFF. The CDR3 DNA reads as TGCGCCAGCAGCCAATTTGGACTAGGCACGAATGAGCAGTTCTTC.

V is TRBV6-5 and J is TRBJ1-6; D unresolved. V was shortened by 2 bases and J by 5 bases, with 10 bases between the two germline ends. Germline V CDR1 and CDR2: MNHEY, SVGAGI. The CDR3 contains 15 residues. DNA for the CDR3: TGTGCCAGCAGTTACCAAGAGGAAAATAATTCACCCCTCCACTTT. Translation gives CASSYQEENNSPLHF.

The rearrangement joins TRBV9 to TRBJ1-5, with no clear D. CDR3 length: 15 residues. V lost 3 bases and J 0 bases, leaving 10 bases between the germline ends. Looked up from germline, CDR1 is SGDLS and CDR2 is YYNGEE. Here the CDR3 reads CASSAGLLSNQPQHF. CDR3 coding DNA: TGTGCCAGCAGCGCCGGACTGCTTAGCAATCAGCCCCAGCATTTT. The variable domain in full, with the rest retrieved from reference TRBV9 and TRBJ1-5, is DSGVTQTPKHLITATGQRVTLRCSPRSGDLSVYWYQQSLDQGLQFLIQYYNGEERAKGNILERFSAQQFPDLHSELNLSSLELGDSALYFCASSAGLLSNQPQHFGDGTRLSIL.

The chain's CDR3 is CASSEDRELAKNIQYF. The CDR3, as DNA: TGTGCCAGCAGTGAAGACCGGGAACTAGCCAAAAACATTCAGTACTTC. The chain links TRBV6-1 to TRBJ2-4, with D perhaps TRBD2 (5 bases). Trimming took off 1 base at V and 0 bases at J, with 10 bases between the two ends. The CDR3 is 16 amino acids. In germline, CDR1 is MNHNS, CDR2 SASEGT.

CDR3 region: CASSQRLGLAGTQYF. CDR3 in DNA: TGTGCCAGCAGCCAAAGACTAGGACTAGCGGGGACCCAGTACTTC. This chain joins TRBV14 and TRBJ2-5; 11 nucleotides align to TRBD2. The germline CDR1 and CDR2 sequences are SGHDN and FVKESK. This CDR3 has 15 amino acids. J lost 7 bases, V lost 2 bases, and 6 bases had no gene match.

The rearrangement joins TRBV4-1 to TRBJ2-4; a weak D match, TRBD1 (6 bases). V lost 1 base and J lost 5, with 9 bases in between. Germline V gene sequence: CDR1 MGHRA, CDR2 YSYEKL. The CDR3 is 14 amino acids. CDR3 bases: TGCGCCAGCAGCCAAGCAGCAGGGGAAAACATTCAGTACTTC. This encodes CASSQAAGENIQYF.

V is TRBV6-5 and J is TRBJ1-1, with D perhaps TRBD1 (5 bases). CDR1 is MNHEY and CDR2 is SVGAGI in the germline V gene. Trimming removed 6 bases at V and 0 bases at J, with 11 bases between. The CDR3 consists of 14 residues. In DNA form, the CDR3 reads TGTGCCAGCAGACTCAGGGCCATGAACACTGAAGCTTTCTTT. Amino acid sequence: CASRLRAMNTEAFF.

This clone was counted a few times. V and J are TRBV6-2 or TRBV6-3 and TRBJ2-7; 8 positions match TRBD1. CDR3 size: 14 residues. Germline CDR1 and CDR2: MNHEY and SVGEGT. The V and J ends lost 2 bases and 3 bases, in that order; junction bases with no gene match: 3. The CDR3 nucleotides read TGTGCCAGCAGTTACGACAGGGGAGTCTACGAGCAGTACTTC. It encodes CASSYDRGVYEQYF.

The rearrangement uses TRBV27 and TRBJ2-3; 11 nucleotides line up with TRBD2. CDR3 length: 17 residues. Germline V gives CDR1 MNHEY, CDR2 SMNVEV (reference sequence). V trimming: 3 bases; J trimming: 1 base; junction bases outside the gene matches: 6. CDR3 nucleotide sequence: TGTGCCAGCAGTTTGGTAGCGGGGGGGCCCGGCACAGATACGCAGTATTTT. Its translation: CASSLVAGGPGTDTQYF.

Of note for this clone: A much larger clone lies one base from this, so it may be a read error. The chain is built from TRBV29-1 and TRBJ1-1; 8 bases match TRBD1. The germline gives CDR1 SQVTM, CDR2 ANQGSEA. The CDR3 consists of 13 residues. Losses at the gene ends were 1 base for V and 4 bases for J; bases not matched to a gene: 2. The DNA for the CDR3 is TGCAGCGTTGAAGGACAGGGGATCACTGAAGCTTTCTTT. Its protein product is CSVEGQGITEAFF.

The chain links TRBV11-2 to TRBJ2-1; D gene ambiguous. Trimming shortened V by 6 bases and J by 10 bases, and 28 bases separated the two germline ends. The CDR3 sequence is 17 residues long. Per the germline V gene, CDR1 is SGHAT and CDR2 is FQNNGV. The CDR3 region is CASSAFPKPPTSTEQFF. In DNA, the CDR3 is TGTGCCAGCAGTGCATTCCCAAAACCCCCGACTTCCACAGAGCAGTTCTTC.

The genes are TRBV7-9 and TRBJ2-3; a weak D match, TRBD1 (5 bases). V dropped 3 bases and J dropped 2 bases, with 9 bases sitting between them. In germline, CDR1 is SEHNR, CDR2 FQNEAQ (reference sequence). The CDR3 covers 14 residues. The chain's CDR3 is CASSLGQPTDTQYF. The DNA of the CDR3 is TGTGCCAGCAGCTTGGGGCAGCCCACAGATACGCAGTATTTT.

The CDR3 bases are TGCGCCAGCAGCTTGGAATCCGCTAGCGCAGATACGCAGTATTTT. The encoded protein is CASSLESASADTQYF. The genes are TRBV5-1 and TRBJ2-3, with D possibly being TRBD2 (6 bases). V was clipped by 0 bases and J by 4 bases, with 12 bases between them. The CDR3 has 15 amino acids. Per germline, CDR1 SGHRS and CDR2 YFSETQ. Full variable domain (rest looked up from reference TRBV5-1 and TRBJ2-3): KAGVTQTPRYLIKTRGQQVTLSCSPISGHRSVSWYQQTPGQGLQFLFEYFSETQRNKGNFPGRFSGRQFSNSRSEMNVSTLELGDSALYLCASSLESASADTQYFGPGTRLTVL.

This rearrangement joins TRBV10-2 to TRBJ2-2; D perhaps matches TRBD1 (5 bases). V was trimmed by 11 bases and J by 3 bases, leaving 16 bases between them. CDR1 is WSHSY and CDR2 is SAAADI in the germline V gene. This CDR3 is 14 amino acids long. The CDR3 protein is CAGIGDLDTGELFF. The CDR3 DNA is TGCGCCGGGATAGGGGATTTGGACACCGGGGAGCTGTTTTTT.

The chain recombines TRBV6-5 with TRBJ2-5; TRBD1 might be the D (5 bases). Germline assignment: CDR1 MNHEY and CDR2 SVGAGI. This CDR3 comprises 16 residues. Trimming cost V 0 bases and J 3 bases, with 14 bases left between them. CDR3 sequence (DNA): TGTGCCAGCAGTTACTCAGGGCAGGGCTCCAAAGAGACCCAGTACTTC. Residues: CASSYSGQGSKETQYF.

The chain joins TRBV24-1 to TRBJ1-1; D uncertain. Germline assignment: CDR1 KGHDR and CDR2 SFDVKD. The CDR3 loop spans 11 amino acids. V lost 7 bases to trimming and J lost 3 bases, with 5 bases between them. The CDR3 loop is CATREDTEAFF. CDR3 bases: TGTGCCACCAGAGAGGACACTGAAGCTTTCTTT.